The clone carrying this T cell receptor (beta chain) was found many times. What it binds is not known. Unique molecular identifiers featured in how the TCRbeta library was prepared. TCRdb processed the PCR reads anew with MiXCR; each CDR3 protein has one entry. The table lists some 150,000 distinct CDR3 sequences, around 9% of them singletons, with around 18% in the top ten. Germline CDR1 and CDR2: SGHVS and FNYEAQ. CDR3 length: 16 residues. Trimming at V came to 3 bases and at J to 1 base, leaving 8 bases not matched to a gene. This sample is drawn from a study of T-cell reconstitution after alpha-beta-depleted transplantation in children. Whole-study results and caveats: Surviving thymic progenitors and recipient T cells were the source of high TCRbeta diversity at day 60 in some patients. Where alpha-beta T cells came from about two months after transplant was reportedly several hundred expanded graft clones.

The TCR originated in a female patient aged 2 to 10 who had a stem cell transplant for congenital amegakaryocytic thrombocytopenia, so the T cells may come from the graft donor. This sample comprised PBMCs, mostly from graft donor cells, obtained 180 days after TCRalphabeta/CD19-depleted stem cell transplant. V is TRBV7-6 and J is TRBJ2-5; 7 bases are shared with TRBD2. The DNA for the CDR3 is TGTGCCAGCAGCTTGGATCCCGGGACTACCCAAGAGACCCAGTACTTC. The encoded protein is CASSLDPGTTQETQYF. The whole variable domain, filled in from reference TRBV7-6 and TRBJ2-5, reads GAGVSQSPRYKVTKRGQDVALRCDPISGHVSLYWYRQALGQGPEFLTYFNYEAQQDKSGLPNDRFSAERPEGSISTLTIQRTEQRDSAMYRCASSLDPGTTQETQYFGPGTRLLVL.